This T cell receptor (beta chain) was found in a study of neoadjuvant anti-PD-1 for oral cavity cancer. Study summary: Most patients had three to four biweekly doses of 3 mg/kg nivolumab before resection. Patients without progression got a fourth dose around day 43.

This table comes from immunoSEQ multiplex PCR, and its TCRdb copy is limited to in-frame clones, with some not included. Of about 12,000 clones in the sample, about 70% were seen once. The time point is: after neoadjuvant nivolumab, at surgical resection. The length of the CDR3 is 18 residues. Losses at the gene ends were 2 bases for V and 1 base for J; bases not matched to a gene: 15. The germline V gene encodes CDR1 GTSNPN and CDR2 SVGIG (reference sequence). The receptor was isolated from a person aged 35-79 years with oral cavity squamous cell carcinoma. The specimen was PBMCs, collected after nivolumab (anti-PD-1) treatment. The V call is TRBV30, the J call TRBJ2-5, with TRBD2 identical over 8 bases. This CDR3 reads CAWSMRGAKLAAQETQYF. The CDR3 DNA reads TGTGCCTGGAGTATGCGGGGGGCAAAACTAGCGGCCCAAGAGACCCAGTACTTC.